This T cell receptor beta chain was recorded in a study of blood T cell repertoires in COVID-19. Between the trimmed V and J ends, which lost 6 bases and 7 bases, there was a span of 12 bases. This CDR3 spans 12 amino acids. In germline, CDR1 is MDHEN, CDR2 SYDVKM. How the authors handled the data: Reference gene primer amplification yielded estimated nucleated cell counts. Here immunoSEQ multiplex PCR was the method, and the copy in TCRdb shows in-frame clones only, minus some. The V and J calls and clone size are taken from that table; D and trimming were inferred from the DNA. The sample records approximately 470,000 clones, about 90% being singletons.

The sequenced material came from PBMCs or T cells enriched from blood (not recorded which). This rearrangement joins TRBV28 to TRBJ1-1; perhaps TRBD1 as D (5 bases). This receptor was taken from a woman aged 18 to 35 who had recovered from COVID-19. The CDR3 coding sequence is TGTGCCAGCAGATCGGGGGGTGGTGAAGCTTTCTTT. Translating it yields CASRSGGGEAFF.